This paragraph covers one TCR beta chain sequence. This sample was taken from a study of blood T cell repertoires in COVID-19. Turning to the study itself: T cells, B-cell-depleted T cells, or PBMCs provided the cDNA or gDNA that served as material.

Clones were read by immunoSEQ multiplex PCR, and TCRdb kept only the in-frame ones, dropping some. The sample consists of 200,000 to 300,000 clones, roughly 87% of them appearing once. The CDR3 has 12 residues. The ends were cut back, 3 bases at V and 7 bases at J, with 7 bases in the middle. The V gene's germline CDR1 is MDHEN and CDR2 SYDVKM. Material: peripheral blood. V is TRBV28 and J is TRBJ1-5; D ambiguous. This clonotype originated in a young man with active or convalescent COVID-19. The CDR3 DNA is TGTGCCAGCAGTTTTGGTGGCCAGCCCCAGCATTTT. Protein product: CASSFGGQPQHF.